This is a list of T cell receptor beta chains from one sample in a study of T-cell reconstitution after alpha-beta-depleted transplantation in children. Each CDR3 protein is one row after TCRdb ran MiXCR on the PCR reads. The sample yields around 530,000 distinct CDR3 sequences, approximately 32% seen once. This specimen consisted of PBMCs from the stem cell graft donor, obtained from the stem cell graft. These receptors were obtained from a human donor who donated a stem cell graft to a child with aplastic anemia. Each CDR3 is given with its conserved first and last residue. A D gene is named only where the DNA matches it firmly. Expanded clones get a size class; other rows say once, few or many, or leave the size out.

d_call: .; clone_size: few; v_call: TRBV5-5; cdr3_length: 15; j_call: TRBJ2-5; cdr3_nt: TGTGCCAGCAGCTCGGGGGCGGGGGCACAAGAGACCCAGTACTTC; cdr3_aa: CASSSGAGAQETQYF
d_call: .; clone_size: .; v_call: TRBV12-3/TRBV12-4; cdr3_length: 12; j_call: TRBJ1-2; cdr3_nt: TGTGCCAGCGGGCCCAGCGACGATGGCTACACCTTC; cdr3_aa: CASGPSDDGYTF
d_call: TRBD2; clone_size: many; v_call: TRBV6-1; cdr3_length: 15; j_call: TRBJ2-3; cdr3_nt: TGTGCCAGCAGTCTAGCGGGAGTAGAGACAGATACGCAGTATTTT; cdr3_aa: CASSLAGVETDTQYF
d_call: .; clone_size: .; v_call: TRBV23-1; cdr3_length: 19; j_call: TRBJ1-4; cdr3_nt: TGCGCCAGCAGTCAATCTCAGGGGACAAAATCCTCCACTAATGAAAAACTGTTTTTT; cdr3_aa: CASSQSQGTKSSTNEKLFF
d_call: .; clone_size: .; v_call: TRBV5-4; cdr3_length: 15; j_call: TRBJ2-6; cdr3_nt: TGTGCCAGCAGCTTGGACAGCTCTGGGGCCAACGTCCTGACTTTC; cdr3_aa: CASSLDSSGANVLTF
d_call: .; clone_size: few; v_call: TRBV18; cdr3_length: 14; j_call: TRBJ2-3; cdr3_nt: TGTGCCAGCTCACGGTCAGGGGTCACAGATACGCAGTATTTT; cdr3_aa: CASSRSGVTDTQYF
d_call: .; clone_size: .; v_call: TRBV6-5; cdr3_length: 14; j_call: TRBJ2-1; cdr3_nt: TGTGCCAGCAGTTACTCGCCTAGGTACAATGAGCAGTTCTTC; cdr3_aa: CASSYSPRYNEQFF
d_call: .; clone_size: many; v_call: TRBV12-3/TRBV12-4; cdr3_length: 13; j_call: TRBJ1-2; cdr3_nt: TGTGCCAGCTCCCGGGACGTAGTCTATGGCTACACCTTC; cdr3_aa: CASSRDVVYGYTF
d_call: .; clone_size: few; v_call: TRBV5-1; cdr3_length: 15; j_call: TRBJ2-3; cdr3_nt: TGCGCCAGCGGTCTCTCCTCTTGGGGCACAGATACGCAGTATTTT; cdr3_aa: CASGLSSWGTDTQYF
d_call: TRBD1; clone_size: few; v_call: TRBV7-9; cdr3_length: 15; j_call: TRBJ1-1; cdr3_nt: TGTGCCAGCAGCTTGGACGACAGGGCAAGGGCTGAAGCTTTCTTT; cdr3_aa: CASSLDDRARAEAFF
d_call: .; clone_size: many; v_call: TRBV4-3; cdr3_length: 14; j_call: TRBJ2-3; cdr3_nt: TGCGCCAGCAGCCAAGGCCTAGCGCCAGATACGCAGTATTTT; cdr3_aa: CASSQGLAPDTQYF
d_call: .; clone_size: few; v_call: TRBV5-1; cdr3_length: 13; j_call: TRBJ2-7; cdr3_nt: TGCGCCAGCAGCTCGGACGTTTACTACGAGCAGTACTTC; cdr3_aa: CASSSDVYYEQYF
d_call: TRBD2; clone_size: few; v_call: TRBV7-2; cdr3_length: 14; j_call: TRBJ2-7; cdr3_nt: TGTGCCAGCAGCTTGACTAGCGGTAACTACGAGCAGTACTTC; cdr3_aa: CASSLTSGNYEQYF
d_call: TRBD2; clone_size: .; v_call: TRBV7-2; cdr3_length: 14; j_call: TRBJ2-7; cdr3_nt: TGTGCCAGCAGCCCAATTGGCGGGAGGTACGAGCAGTACTTC; cdr3_aa: CASSPIGGRYEQYF
d_call: .; clone_size: .; v_call: TRBV7-9; cdr3_length: 16; j_call: TRBJ1-2; cdr3_nt: TGTGCCAGCAGCCCGTCACTCGGGGGATTGAACTATGGCTACACCTTC; cdr3_aa: CASSPSLGGLNYGYTF
d_call: .; clone_size: few; v_call: TRBV12-3/TRBV12-4; cdr3_length: 14; j_call: TRBJ2-1; cdr3_nt: TGTGCCAGCAGTTTAACCGAGTTCCGTGGTGAGCAGTTCTTC; cdr3_aa: CASSLTEFRGEQFF
d_call: .; clone_size: once; v_call: TRBV5-1; cdr3_length: 15; j_call: TRBJ2-2; cdr3_nt: TGCGCCAGCAGCGTGGAGTCCTGGTATCCCGGGGAGCTGTTTTTT; cdr3_aa: CASSVESWYPGELFF
d_call: .; clone_size: many; v_call: TRBV30; cdr3_length: 17; j_call: TRBJ2-6; cdr3_nt: TGTGCCTGGAGTGTAGGAGGATTCTCCTCTGGGGCCAACGTCCTGACTTTC; cdr3_aa: CAWSVGGFSSGANVLTF
d_call: .; clone_size: .; v_call: TRBV29-1; cdr3_length: 13; j_call: TRBJ1-6; cdr3_nt: TGCAGCGTTGAACCTTTAGCCGGTTCACCCCTCCACTTT; cdr3_aa: CSVEPLAGSPLHF
d_call: .; clone_size: .; v_call: TRBV27; cdr3_length: 15; j_call: TRBJ1-5; cdr3_nt: TGTGCCAGCAGTTGGGGAATCTATAGCAATCAGCCCCAGCATTTT; cdr3_aa: CASSWGIYSNQPQHF
d_call: .; clone_size: .; v_call: TRBV7-9; cdr3_length: 14; j_call: TRBJ1-1; cdr3_nt: TGTGCCAGCAGGATGGGGGAGGGGCACACTGAAGCTTTCTTT; cdr3_aa: CASRMGEGHTEAFF
d_call: .; clone_size: .; v_call: TRBV27; cdr3_length: 14; j_call: TRBJ1-5; cdr3_nt: TGTGCCAGCAGTCTACAGGGTCTCGGACAGCCCCAGCATTTT; cdr3_aa: CASSLQGLGQPQHF
d_call: .; clone_size: few; v_call: TRBV30; cdr3_length: 13; j_call: TRBJ1-1; cdr3_nt: TGTGCCTGGAGTCCAAACAAGAACACTGAAGCTTTCTTT; cdr3_aa: CAWSPNKNTEAFF
d_call: .; clone_size: once; v_call: TRBV20-1; cdr3_length: 15; j_call: TRBJ2-3; cdr3_nt: TGCAGTGCTAGCCCCGGGACAACAGGCGCAGATACGCAGTATTTT; cdr3_aa: CSASPGTTGADTQYF
d_call: .; clone_size: .; v_call: TRBV12-3/TRBV12-4; cdr3_length: 13; j_call: TRBJ2-1; cdr3_nt: TGTGCCAGCTCCTCGATACGAACCAATGAGCAGTTCTTC; cdr3_aa: CASSSIRTNEQFF
d_call: .; clone_size: .; v_call: TRBV20-1; cdr3_length: 14; j_call: TRBJ2-7; cdr3_nt: TGCAGTGCTAGAGATTTCCAGGGTGATGGCGAGCAGTACTTC; cdr3_aa: CSARDFQGDGEQYF
d_call: .; clone_size: few; v_call: TRBV5-1; cdr3_length: 16; j_call: TRBJ2-5; cdr3_nt: TGCGCCAGCAGCTCCTTATCGACTAACGGGGTAGGGACCCAGTACTTC; cdr3_aa: CASSSLSTNGVGTQYF
d_call: .; clone_size: .; v_call: TRBV15; cdr3_length: 14; j_call: TRBJ1-6; cdr3_nt: TGTGCCACCAGCAGAGTGGTCGGGACTGTAGAACTCCACTTT; cdr3_aa: CATSRVVGTVELHF
d_call: .; clone_size: few; v_call: TRBV5-1; cdr3_length: 14; j_call: TRBJ1-2; cdr3_nt: TGCGCCAGCAGCTTGACCGGGGTGGACTATGGCTACACCTTC; cdr3_aa: CASSLTGVDYGYTF
d_call: .; clone_size: once; v_call: TRBV30; cdr3_length: 14; j_call: TRBJ1-3; cdr3_nt: TGTGCCTGGAGCCCAGGACATATGGGAAACACCATATATTTT; cdr3_aa: CAWSPGHMGNTIYF
d_call: .; clone_size: .; v_call: TRBV20-1; cdr3_length: 14; j_call: TRBJ2-3; cdr3_nt: TGCAGTGCTAGGTCAGGGGACTCAGGAGATACGCAGTATTTT; cdr3_aa: CSARSGDSGDTQYF
d_call: TRBD1; clone_size: few; v_call: TRBV5-1; cdr3_length: 16; j_call: TRBJ2-3; cdr3_nt: TGCGCCAGCAGCCTAACAGGGGGCGTGCGCACAGATACGCAGTATTTT; cdr3_aa: CASSLTGGVRTDTQYF
d_call: .; clone_size: few; v_call: TRBV7-9; cdr3_length: 14; j_call: TRBJ1-5; cdr3_nt: TGTGCCAGCAGCCCAGCTGGGGGGCCTCAGCCCCAGCATTTT; cdr3_aa: CASSPAGGPQPQHF
d_call: .; clone_size: few; v_call: TRBV24-1; cdr3_length: 16; j_call: TRBJ2-2; cdr3_nt: TGTGCCACCAGTGATCGGAGAGGGGTTGACACCGGGGAGCTGTTTTTT; cdr3_aa: CATSDRRGVDTGELFF
d_call: TRBD1; clone_size: .; v_call: TRBV28; cdr3_length: 15; j_call: TRBJ2-7; cdr3_nt: TGTGCCAGCAGTTCTGACAGGGCTCTTGGCTACGAGCAGTACTTC; cdr3_aa: CASSSDRALGYEQYF
d_call: .; clone_size: .; v_call: TRBV6-4; cdr3_length: 12; j_call: TRBJ2-7; cdr3_nt: TGTGCCAGCAGTGAGGGGGGCATCGAGCAGTACTTC; cdr3_aa: CASSEGGIEQYF
d_call: TRBD1; clone_size: few; v_call: TRBV27; cdr3_length: 17; j_call: TRBJ1-4; cdr3_nt: TGTGCCAGCAGTTCTCGAGGGACAGGGGTTCTTGGGGAAAAACTGTTTTTT; cdr3_aa: CASSSRGTGVLGEKLFF
d_call: .; clone_size: few; v_call: TRBV29-1; cdr3_length: 13; j_call: TRBJ1-2; cdr3_nt: TGCAGCGTTGAAGCTGGGTTGCCTGGTGGCTACACCTTC; cdr3_aa: CSVEAGLPGGYTF
d_call: .; clone_size: .; v_call: TRBV6-1; cdr3_length: 13; j_call: TRBJ1-6; cdr3_nt: TGTGCCAGCAGGGGGGCGTTGAATTCACCCCTCCACTTT; cdr3_aa: CASRGALNSPLHF
d_call: TRBD1; clone_size: few; v_call: TRBV20-1; cdr3_length: 16; j_call: TRBJ1-5; cdr3_nt: TGCAGTGCTAGGGGGGACAGGCGGGATAGCAATCAGCCCCAGCATTTT; cdr3_aa: CSARGDRRDSNQPQHF
d_call: TRBD1; clone_size: .; v_call: TRBV20-1; cdr3_length: 14; j_call: TRBJ1-2; cdr3_nt: TGCAGTGCCCAAACGGTCAGGGGGGCCTACGGCTACACCTTC; cdr3_aa: CSAQTVRGAYGYTF
d_call: .; clone_size: .; v_call: TRBV6-5; cdr3_length: 12; j_call: TRBJ2-1; cdr3_nt: TGTGCCAGCAGTTATGCACAGAATGAGCAGTTCTTC; cdr3_aa: CASSYAQNEQFF
d_call: .; clone_size: .; v_call: TRBV7-2; cdr3_length: 14; j_call: TRBJ1-2; cdr3_nt: TGTGCCAGCAGCTCCTCTCAGGGAAACTATGGCTACACCTTC; cdr3_aa: CASSSSQGNYGYTF
d_call: .; clone_size: few; v_call: TRBV10-3; cdr3_length: 15; j_call: TRBJ2-7; cdr3_nt: TGTGCCATCAGAGGTTCGGGTCAGGAGGGCTACGAGCAGTACTTC; cdr3_aa: CAIRGSGQEGYEQYF
d_call: TRBD2; clone_size: .; v_call: TRBV11-2; cdr3_length: 15; j_call: TRBJ2-1; cdr3_nt: TGTGCCAGCGGCTTAGAGGGGACTACCTACAATGAGCAGTTCTTC; cdr3_aa: CASGLEGTTYNEQFF
d_call: .; clone_size: .; v_call: TRBV29-1; cdr3_length: 13; j_call: TRBJ2-2; cdr3_nt: TGCAGCGTTGGCCGGATGAACACCGGGGAGCTGTTTTTT; cdr3_aa: CSVGRMNTGELFF
d_call: TRBD2; clone_size: once; v_call: TRBV27; cdr3_length: 17; j_call: TRBJ2-7; cdr3_nt: TGTGCCAGCAGTTTATCAGCACTAGCGGGAGGGCCCTACGAGCAGTACTTC; cdr3_aa: CASSLSALAGGPYEQYF
d_call: TRBD2; clone_size: few; v_call: TRBV7-7; cdr3_length: 15; j_call: TRBJ2-1; cdr3_nt: TGTGCCAGCAGCCCCTCGGGACTAGGTTACAATGAGCAGTTCTTC; cdr3_aa: CASSPSGLGYNEQFF
d_call: .; clone_size: .; v_call: TRBV7-2; cdr3_length: 14; j_call: TRBJ2-3; cdr3_nt: TGTGCCAGCAGCCGCGGACAATTCACAGATACGCAGTATTTT; cdr3_aa: CASSRGQFTDTQYF
d_call: .; clone_size: few; v_call: TRBV12-3/TRBV12-4; cdr3_length: 13; j_call: TRBJ1-2; cdr3_nt: TGTGCCAGCAGTGTCCGGGACCAAGGTGGCTACACCTTC; cdr3_aa: CASSVRDQGGYTF
d_call: .; clone_size: few; v_call: TRBV20-1; cdr3_length: 16; j_call: TRBJ2-1; cdr3_nt: TGCAGTGCTAAGGACGGTAGCGCGAGCTCCTACAATGAGCAGTTCTTC; cdr3_aa: CSAKDGSASSYNEQFF
d_call: .; clone_size: .; v_call: TRBV7-8; cdr3_length: 16; j_call: TRBJ2-4; cdr3_nt: TGTGCCAGCAGCCCGCGGGACTCATTAGCCAAAAACATTCAGTACTTC; cdr3_aa: CASSPRDSLAKNIQYF
d_call: .; clone_size: .; v_call: TRBV27; cdr3_length: 16; j_call: TRBJ2-2; cdr3_nt: TGTGCCAGCAGTCCATCCGGGACACCTAACACCGGGGAGCTGTTTTTT; cdr3_aa: CASSPSGTPNTGELFF
d_call: .; clone_size: .; v_call: TRBV7-9; cdr3_length: 16; j_call: TRBJ1-1; cdr3_nt: TGTGCCAGCAGCCCCCCTTGGGTGGCTATGAACACTGAAGCTTTCTTT; cdr3_aa: CASSPPWVAMNTEAFF
d_call: .; clone_size: .; v_call: TRBV28; cdr3_length: 13; j_call: TRBJ2-1; cdr3_nt: TGTGCCAGCAGTACAGGACTGTACAATGAGCAGTTCTTC; cdr3_aa: CASSTGLYNEQFF
d_call: TRBD2; clone_size: few; v_call: TRBV7-9; cdr3_length: 15; j_call: TRBJ2-1; cdr3_nt: TGTGCCAGCAGCAGACTAGCGGGGTTCTACAATGAGCAGTTCTTC; cdr3_aa: CASSRLAGFYNEQFF
d_call: .; clone_size: .; v_call: TRBV27; cdr3_length: 14; j_call: TRBJ2-3; cdr3_nt: TGTGCCAGCCGCTCCCCTATGAGGACAGATACGCAGTATTTT; cdr3_aa: CASRSPMRTDTQYF
d_call: TRBD2; clone_size: few; v_call: TRBV19; cdr3_length: 16; j_call: TRBJ2-3; cdr3_nt: TGTGCCAGTAGCCCCTACGCGGGAGGTAACACAGATACGCAGTATTTT; cdr3_aa: CASSPYAGGNTDTQYF